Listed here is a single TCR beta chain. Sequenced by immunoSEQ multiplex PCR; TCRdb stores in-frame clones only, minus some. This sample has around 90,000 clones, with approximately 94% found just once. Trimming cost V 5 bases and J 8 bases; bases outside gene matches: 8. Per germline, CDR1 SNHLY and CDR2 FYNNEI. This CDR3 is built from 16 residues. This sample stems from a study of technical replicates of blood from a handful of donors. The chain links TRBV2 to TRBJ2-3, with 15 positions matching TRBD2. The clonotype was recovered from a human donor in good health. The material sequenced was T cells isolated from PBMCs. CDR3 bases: TGTGCCAGCAGTCCTGGACTAGCGGGAGGGCGAGGTACGCAGTATTTT. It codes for CASSPGLAGGRGTQYF.